This entry lists 4 T cell receptor beta chains sequenced from one sample in a study of blood T cell dynamics during melanoma immunotherapy. Method: immunoSEQ multiplex PCR; TCRdb's copy keeps in-frame clones and lacks some. The data hold approximately 9,700 clones, with 80% to 90% observed a single time. Time point: pre-treatment baseline. Specimen: blood, collected from a patient treated with checkpoint blockade. The receptors were gathered from a human donor with melanoma.

The rearrangement links TRBV28 to TRBJ2-6, with D possibly being TRBD1 (6 bases). V lost 7 bases and J lost 0, with 13 bases in between. The CDR3 sequence is 16 residues long. Germline CDR1 reads MDHEN; CDR2 reads SYDVKM. The CDR3 region is CASTTIGGSGANVLTF. The CDR3 nucleotides are TGTGCCAGCACCACGATAGGGGGCTCTGGGGCCAACGTCCTGACTTTC.

This rearrangement joins TRBV5-1 to TRBJ2-6; 7 bases align to TRBD1. Looked up from germline, CDR1 is SGHRS and CDR2 is YFSETQ. The CDR3 has 17 amino acids. V shed 3 bases, J shed 0 bases, and the junction held 6 bases outside the gene matches. CDR3 nucleotide sequence: TGCGCCAGCAGCTGGTGGGGACAGAGCTCTGGGGCCAACGTCCTGACTTTC. As protein: CASSWWGQSSGANVLTF. Full variable domain (outside the CDR3, taken from reference TRBV5-1 and TRBJ2-6): KAGVTQTPRYLIKTRGQQVTLSCSPISGHRSVSWYQQTPGQGLQFLFEYFSETQRNKGNFPGRFSGRQFSNSRSEMNVSTLELGDSALYLCASSWWGQSSGANVLTFGAGSRLTVL.

The chain employs TRBV15 and TRBJ2-7; perhaps TRBD1 as D (6 bases). The CDR3 loop spans 16 amino acids. Germline lookup yields CDR1 LNHNV and CDR2 YYDKDF (reference sequence). Trimming removed 1 base at V and 6 bases at J, with 19 bases between. The CDR3 DNA reads TGTGCCACCAGCAGAGGCCTAGGCAGGGGATTGTTCGAGCAGTACTTC. Its protein is CATSRGLGRGLFEQYF.

This clone was detected once. An end of the junction differs from the germline gene, which may be a read error. This chain uses TRBV29-1 with TRBJ2-7; perhaps TRBD1 as D (5 bases). The CDR3 covers 13 residues. CDR1 and CDR2 from the germline V gene are SQVTM and ANQGSEA. CDR3 DNA: TGCAGCGTCGAAGCCGACAGCCCCTTGGGGCAGTACTTC. It translates to CSVEADSPLGQYF.